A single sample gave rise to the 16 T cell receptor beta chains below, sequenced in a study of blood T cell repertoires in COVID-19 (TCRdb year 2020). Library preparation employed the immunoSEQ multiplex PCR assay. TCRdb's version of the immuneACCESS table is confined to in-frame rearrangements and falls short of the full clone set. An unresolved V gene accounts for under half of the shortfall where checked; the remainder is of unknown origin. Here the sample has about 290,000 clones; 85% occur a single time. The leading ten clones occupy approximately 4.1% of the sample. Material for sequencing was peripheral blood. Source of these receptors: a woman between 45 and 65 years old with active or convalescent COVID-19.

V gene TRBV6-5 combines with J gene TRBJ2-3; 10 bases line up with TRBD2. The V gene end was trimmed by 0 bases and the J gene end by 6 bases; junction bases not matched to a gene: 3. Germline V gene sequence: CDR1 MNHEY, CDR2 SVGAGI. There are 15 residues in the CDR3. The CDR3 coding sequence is TGTGCCAGCAGTTACTCGGGACTAGCGACTGATACGCAGTATTTT. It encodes CASSYSGLATDTQYF.

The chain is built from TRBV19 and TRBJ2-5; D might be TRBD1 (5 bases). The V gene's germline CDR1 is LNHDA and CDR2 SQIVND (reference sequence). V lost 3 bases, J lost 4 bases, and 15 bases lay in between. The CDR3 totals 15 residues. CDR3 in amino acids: CASSIPIGAGETQYF. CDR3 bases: TGTGCCAGTAGTATCCCCATTGGGGCTGGAGAGACCCAGTACTTC.

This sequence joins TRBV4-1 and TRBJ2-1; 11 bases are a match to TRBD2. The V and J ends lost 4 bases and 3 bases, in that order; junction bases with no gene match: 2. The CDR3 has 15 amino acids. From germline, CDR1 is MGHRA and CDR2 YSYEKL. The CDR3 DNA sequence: TGCGCCAGCAGCCTGGGACTAGCGGTCTACAATGAGCAGTTCTTC. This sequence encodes CASSLGLAVYNEQFF.

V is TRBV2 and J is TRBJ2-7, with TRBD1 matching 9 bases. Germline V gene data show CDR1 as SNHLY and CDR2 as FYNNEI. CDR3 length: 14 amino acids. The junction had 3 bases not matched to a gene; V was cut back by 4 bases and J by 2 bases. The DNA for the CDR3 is TGTGCCAGCAGTGGGGGACAGGGCGCCTACGAGCAGTACTTC. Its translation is CASSGGQGAYEQYF.

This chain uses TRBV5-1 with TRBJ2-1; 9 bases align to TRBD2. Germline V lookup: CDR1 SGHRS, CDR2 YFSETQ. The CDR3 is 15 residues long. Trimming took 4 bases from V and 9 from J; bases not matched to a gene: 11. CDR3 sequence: CASSGISGSTGEQFF. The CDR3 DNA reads TGCGCCAGCAGCGGCATTAGCGGGAGTACGGGTGAGCAGTTCTTC.

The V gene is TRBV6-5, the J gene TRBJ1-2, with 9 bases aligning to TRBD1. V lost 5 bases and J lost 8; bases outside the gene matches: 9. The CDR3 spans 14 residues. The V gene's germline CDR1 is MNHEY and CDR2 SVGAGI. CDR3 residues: CASSLRDRAYGYTF. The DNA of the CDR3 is TGTGCCAGCAGTCTCCGGGACAGGGCGTACGGCTACACCTTC.

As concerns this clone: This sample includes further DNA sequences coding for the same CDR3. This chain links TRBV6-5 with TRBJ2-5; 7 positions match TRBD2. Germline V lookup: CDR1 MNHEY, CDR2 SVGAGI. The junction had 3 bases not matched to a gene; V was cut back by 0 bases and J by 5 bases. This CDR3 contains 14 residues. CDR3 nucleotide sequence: TGTGCCAGCAGTTACTCGGGAGGGCGGGAGACCCAGTACTTC. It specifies CASSYSGGRETQYF.

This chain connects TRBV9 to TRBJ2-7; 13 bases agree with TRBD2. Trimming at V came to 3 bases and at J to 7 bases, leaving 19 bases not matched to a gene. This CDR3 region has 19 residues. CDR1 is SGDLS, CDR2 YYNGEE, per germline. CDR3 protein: CASSAQGLAGLGLSEEQYF. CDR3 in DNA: TGTGCCAGCAGCGCACAGGGACTAGCGGGATTGGGGCTTAGCGAGGAGCAGTACTTC.

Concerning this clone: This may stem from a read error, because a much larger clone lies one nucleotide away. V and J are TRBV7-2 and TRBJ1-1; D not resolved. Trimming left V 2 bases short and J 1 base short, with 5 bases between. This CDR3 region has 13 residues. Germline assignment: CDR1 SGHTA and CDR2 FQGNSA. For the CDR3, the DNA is TGTGCCAGCAGCTTAACAGCGAACACTGAAGCTTTCTTT. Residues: CASSLTANTEAFF.

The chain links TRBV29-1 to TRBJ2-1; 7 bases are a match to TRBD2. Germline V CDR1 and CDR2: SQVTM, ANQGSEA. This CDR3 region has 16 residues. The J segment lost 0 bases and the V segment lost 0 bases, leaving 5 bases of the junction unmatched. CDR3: CSVEDGRGSSYNEQFF. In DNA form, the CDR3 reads TGCAGCGTTGAAGATGGGCGCGGGAGCTCCTACAATGAGCAGTTCTTC.

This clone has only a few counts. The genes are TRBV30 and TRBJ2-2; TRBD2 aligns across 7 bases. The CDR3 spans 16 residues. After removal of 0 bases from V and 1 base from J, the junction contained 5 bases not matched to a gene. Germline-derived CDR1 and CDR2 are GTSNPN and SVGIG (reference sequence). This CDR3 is CAWSVIGLVNTGELFF. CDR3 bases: TGTGCCTGGAGTGTGATAGGACTAGTGAACACCGGGGAGCTGTTTTTT.

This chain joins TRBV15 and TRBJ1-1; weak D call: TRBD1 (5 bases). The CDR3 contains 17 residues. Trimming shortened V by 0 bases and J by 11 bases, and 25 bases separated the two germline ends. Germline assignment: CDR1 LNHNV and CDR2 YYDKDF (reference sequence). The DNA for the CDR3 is TGTGCCACCAGCAGAGATAGGGCGGGGCGTAGGTCCGGGTTGGCTTTCTTT. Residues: CATSRDRAGRRSGLAFF.

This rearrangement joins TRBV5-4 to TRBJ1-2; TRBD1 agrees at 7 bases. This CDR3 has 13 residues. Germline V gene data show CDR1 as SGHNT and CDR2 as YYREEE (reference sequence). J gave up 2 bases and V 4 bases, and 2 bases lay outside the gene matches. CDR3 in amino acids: CASSPGQNYGYTF. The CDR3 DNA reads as TGTGCCAGCAGCCCGGGACAGAACTATGGCTACACCTTC.

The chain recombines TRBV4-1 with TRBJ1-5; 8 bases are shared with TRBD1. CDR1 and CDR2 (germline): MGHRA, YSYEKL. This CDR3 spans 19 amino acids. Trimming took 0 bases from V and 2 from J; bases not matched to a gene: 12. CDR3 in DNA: TGCGCCAGCAGCCAAGATATGGGAGCCGGACAGGGAGGCAATCAGCCCCAGCATTTT. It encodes CASSQDMGAGQGGNQPQHF.

CDR3 sequence: CASSPSPQETQYF. The CDR3 nucleotides read TGTGCCAGCTCACCCTCCCCGCAAGAGACCCAGTACTTC. This chain uses TRBV18 with TRBJ2-5, with no clear D. The V gene's germline CDR1 is KGHSH and CDR2 LQKENI. This CDR3 comprises 13 residues. Trimming cost V 3 bases and J 2 bases, with 7 bases left between them.

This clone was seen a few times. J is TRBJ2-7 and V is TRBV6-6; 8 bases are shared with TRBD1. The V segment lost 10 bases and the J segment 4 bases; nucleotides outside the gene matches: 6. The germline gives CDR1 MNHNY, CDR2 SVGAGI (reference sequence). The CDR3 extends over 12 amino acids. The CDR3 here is CATAGQGYEQYF. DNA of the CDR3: TGTGCCACCGCAGGACAGGGTTACGAGCAGTACTTC.